This T cell receptor beta chain was retrieved from a study of blood T cell repertoires in COVID-19. The V and J ends lost 0 bases and 4 bases, in that order; junction bases with no gene match: 5. Germline V gene sequence: CDR1 SGHRS, CDR2 YFSETQ. The CDR3 contains 15 residues. Generated by immunoSEQ multiplex PCR, the TCRdb table keeps only in-frame clones and is missing some. Of 140,000 or so clones in the sample, 80% were seen once. The chain joins TRBV5-1 to TRBJ2-3; 7 nucleotides line up with TRBD1. Sequenced material: peripheral blood. The TCR sequence derives from a man between 65 and 80 years old who had recovered from COVID-19. The CDR3 loop reads CASSLGQGGSDTQYF. The CDR3 DNA is TGCGCCAGCAGCTTGGGACAGGGTGGGTCAGATACGCAGTATTTT.